The clone carrying this TCR beta chain was seen a handful of times. Its antigen is currently unknown. Libraries were prepared by immunoSEQ multiplex PCR; TCRdb keeps only in-frame clonotypes and omits some of them. Of some 5,100 clones listed, about four fifths are singletons. CDR1 and CDR2 from the germline V gene are LNHDA and SQIVND (reference sequence). This CDR3 contains 13 residues. Trimming removed 6 bases at V and 0 bases at J, with 9 bases between. The data were obtained in a study of immune evolution from preneoplasia to lung adenocarcinoma. For the study at large: HLA loss of heterozygosity: approximately 7.5% AIS, about 15% MIA, about 30% ADC, none AAH. Study-wide findings and caveats: Top clone frequencies peaked in normal lung, apparently declining through invasive adenocarcinoma.

The sample consisted of FFPE minimally invasive lung adenocarcinoma tissue. J is TRBJ2-7 and V is TRBV19; D is undetermined. The TCR sequence derives from a person aged 60 to 80 with lung adenocarcinoma. CDR3 bases: TGTGCCAGTAGGGACGCTAGCTCCTACGAGCAGTACTTC. Its protein is CASRDASSYEQYF.